Below, 26 T cell receptor beta chains from the same sample are listed, as sequenced in a study of blood T cell repertoires in COVID-19. The repertoire was sequenced with immunoSEQ multiplex PCR; TCRdb's copy has only in-frame clones and lacks some. The sample includes just under 35,000 clones, around 87% of them seen just once. Sequencing was performed on peripheral blood. The source is a human donor in a cohort sampled during active COVID-19.

J is TRBJ2-7 and V is TRBV28, with 7 bases identical to TRBD1. The CDR3 runs 13 residues. CDR1 and CDR2 from the germline V gene are MDHEN and SYDVKM. Trimming at V came to 6 bases and at J to 1 base, leaving 3 bases not matched to a gene. The CDR3 is CASSEGQSYEQYF. The CDR3 DNA reads as TGTGCCAGCAGCGAGGGACAGTCCTACGAGCAGTACTTC.

The chain has TRBV29-1 and TRBJ2-7; 7 bases map to TRBD2. Germline V lookup: CDR1 SQVTM, CDR2 ANQGSEA. The CDR3 totals 12 residues. V lost 7 bases and J lost 2; bases outside the gene matches: 5. For the CDR3, the DNA is TGCAGCGCTAGTCGGGGGGCCTACGAGCAGTACTTC. It specifies CSASRGAYEQYF.

This chain links TRBV7-3 with TRBJ2-3; TRBD2 matches at 8 bases. V shed 5 bases and J 4 bases; nucleotides not matched to a gene: 23. The CDR3 covers 20 residues. Germline V lookup: CDR1 SGHTA, CDR2 FQGTGA. The CDR3 region is CASSPRRSGTRHSLSDTQYF. CDR3 sequence (DNA): TGTGCCAGCAGCCCTCGACGCTCCGGGACTAGACACTCTCTCTCAGATACGCAGTATTTT.

The V call is TRBV2, the J call TRBJ1-3; maybe TRBD1 (5 bases). The CDR3 totals 12 residues. V was clipped by 5 bases and J by 6 bases, with 8 bases between them. The germline CDR1 and CDR2 sequences are SNHLY and FYNNEI. CDR3 protein: CASSRQTNTIYF. Here the CDR3 DNA reads TGTGCCAGCAGTAGACAGACAAACACCATATATTTT. Full variable domain (outside the CDR3, taken from reference TRBV2 and TRBJ1-3): EPEVTQTPSHQVTQMGQEVILRCVPISNHLYFYWYRQILGQKVEFLVSFYNNEISEKSEIFDDQFSVERPDGSNFTLKIRSTKLEDSAMYFCASSRQTNTIYFGEGSWLTVV.

J is TRBJ2-7 and V is TRBV11-3, with D tentatively TRBD2 (5 bases). V gave up 6 bases and J gave up 6 bases, with 18 bases separating them. CDR3 length: 14 residues. Germline-derived CDR1 and CDR2 are SGHNT and YENEEA. The CDR3 sequence is CASSLDGGRGEQYF. The CDR3 region has the DNA TGTGCCAGCAGTCTGGACGGAGGTCGGGGCGAGCAGTACTTC.

This clone occurred a few times. This sequence joins TRBV29-1 and TRBJ2-5; D is perhaps TRBD2 (5 bases). Germline V gene sequence: CDR1 SQVTM, CDR2 ANQGSEA. This CDR3 has 12 amino acids. V lost 3 bases, J lost 6 bases, and 11 bases lay in between. CDR3 sequence: CSVDRGIKTQYF. CDR3 DNA: TGCAGCGTTGATAGAGGGATCAAGACCCAGTACTTC.

J is TRBJ1-4 and V is TRBV19; 8 nucleotides agree with TRBD1. Germline CDR1 reads LNHDA; CDR2 reads SQIVND (reference sequence). V shed 5 bases and J 7 bases; nucleotides not matched to a gene: 9. The CDR3 totals 15 residues. This CDR3 reads CASSARTGGVEKLFF. DNA of the CDR3: TGTGCCAGTAGTGCCCGAACAGGGGGAGTTGAAAAACTGTTTTTT.

This clone was observed once. The chain uses TRBV10-1 and TRBJ2-1; possible D gene TRBD2, 6 bases. Germline values: CDR1 WNHNN, CDR2 SYGVQD (reference sequence). Trimming stripped 11 bases from V and 1 base from J, with 12 bases between. The CDR3 extends over 13 amino acids. In DNA, the CDR3 is TGCGCCTCTGGAGGGGAGTCCTACAATGAGCAGTTCTTC. Translating gives CASGGESYNEQFF.

The J gene is TRBJ1-1, the V gene TRBV18; 7 nucleotides agree with TRBD1. V was pared by 3 bases and J by 0 bases, with 10 bases of the junction left unmatched. From germline, CDR1 is KGHSH and CDR2 LQKENI. The CDR3 has 17 residues. The CDR3 sequence: CASSPGTATTMNTEAFF. The CDR3, as DNA: TGTGCCAGCTCACCCGGGACAGCGACTACCATGAACACTGAAGCTTTCTTT.

The chain joins TRBV6-6 to TRBJ2-1; TRBD2 might be the D (5 bases). The CDR3 is made up of 13 amino acids. V was pared by 0 bases and J by 15 bases, with 15 bases between. Per germline, CDR1 MNHNY and CDR2 SVGAGI (reference sequence). This chain's CDR3 is CASSYSLSGEPFF. CDR3 sequence (DNA): TGTGCCAGCAGTTACTCGTTGTCCGGGGAACCGTTCTTC.

This clone was seen just once. The rearrangement uses TRBV28 and TRBJ1-2; possibly TRBD1 for D (6 bases). V lost 6 bases, J lost 1 base, and 12 bases lay in between. Per germline, CDR1 MDHEN and CDR2 SYDVKM. The CDR3 covers 14 residues. The CDR3 reads CASRPDRNNYGYTF. The CDR3, as DNA: TGTGCCAGCAGACCCGACAGGAATAACTATGGCTACACCTTC.

The chain is built from TRBV5-5 and TRBJ2-1; tentatively, D is TRBD1 (6 bases). This CDR3 has 19 residues. The V and J ends lost 2 bases and 3 bases respectively, with 24 bases between them. CDR1 and CDR2 (germline): SGHKS, YYEKEE (reference sequence). CDR3 sequence: CASSFVKTDRPLLYNEQFF. In nucleotides, the CDR3 is TGTGCCAGCAGCTTCGTTAAGACAGACAGGCCCCTACTCTACAATGAGCAGTTCTTC. Full variable domain (outside the CDR3, taken from reference TRBV5-5 and TRBJ2-1): DAGVTQSPTHLIKTRGQQVTLRCSPISGHKSVSWYQQVLGQGPQFIFQYYEKEERGRGNFPDRFSARQFPNYSSELNVNALLLGDSALYLCASSFVKTDRPLLYNEQFFGPGTRLTVL.

There are a few counts of this clone. The J gene is TRBJ1-5, the V gene TRBV6-5; 7 bases map to TRBD1. V dropped 6 bases and J dropped 5; count of bases not matched to a gene: 4. CDR3 length: 13 residues. Looked up from germline, CDR1 is MNHEY and CDR2 is SVGAGI. CDR3 DNA sequence: TGTGCCAGCAGCCGAGGGACAGATCAGCCCCAGCATTTT. Its translation: CASSRGTDQPQHF.

This chain joins TRBV7-2 and TRBJ2-3, with D perhaps TRBD2 (6 bases). CDR3 length equals 14 residues. Per the germline V gene, CDR1 is SGHTA and CDR2 is FQGNSA. The V end lost 1 base, the J end lost 4 bases, and 9 bases lay between the germline ends. CDR3 DNA sequence: TGTGCCAGCAGCTTAGGTCTAGCGCCAGATACGCAGTATTTT. Translation gives CASSLGLAPDTQYF. Filled out from reference TRBV7-2 and TRBJ2-3, the complete variable domain reads GAGVSQSPSNKVTEKGKDVELRCDPISGHTALYWYRQSLGQGLEFLIYFQGNSAPDKSGLPSDRFSAERTGGSVSTLTIQRTQQEDSAVYLCASSLGLAPDTQYFGPGTRLTVL.

The V and J genes are TRBV9 and TRBJ1-2, with 9 bases fitting TRBD1. CDR3 length: 13 amino acids. With V trimmed by 1 base and J by 7 bases, 2 bases remained unmatched. Germline CDR1 and CDR2: SGDLS and YYNGEE. The CDR3 DNA sequence: TGTGCCAGCAGCGTAACAGGGGGCGTTGGCTACACCTTC. Translated, it gives CASSVTGGVGYTF.

The chain recombines TRBV11-2 with TRBJ1-1; D unclear. Trimming took 1 base from V and 0 from J, leaving 9 bases between them. CDR1 and CDR2 (germline): SGHAT, FQNNGV. CDR3 length: 15 residues. Here the CDR3 reads CASSLAGPLNTEAFF. CDR3 bases: TGTGCCAGCAGCTTAGCAGGTCCCTTGAACACTGAAGCTTTCTTT.

The V and J genes are TRBV19 and TRBJ2-4; D unresolved. Germline V gene sequence: CDR1 LNHDA, CDR2 SQIVND (reference sequence). The CDR3 sequence is 16 residues long. Trimming left V 2 bases short and J 0 bases short, with 11 bases between. The CDR3 sequence: CASSIFKPLAKNIQYF. DNA of the CDR3: TGTGCCAGTAGTATATTTAAGCCGCTAGCCAAAAACATTCAGTACTTC.

The chain combines TRBV28 with TRBJ1-4, with 7 bases that match TRBD1. Per germline, CDR1 MDHEN and CDR2 SYDVKM. CDR3 length equals 13 residues. Losses at the gene ends were 6 bases for V and 7 bases for J; bases not matched to a gene: 5. In DNA form, the CDR3 reads TGTGCCAGCAGGGGTCACAGGGGTGAAAAACTGTTTTTT. Protein sequence: CASRGHRGEKLFF.

This rearrangement joins TRBV7-8 to TRBJ1-5, with D tentatively TRBD1 (5 bases). CDR3 length: 16 amino acids. CDR1 and CDR2 (germline): SGHVS, FQNEAQ. With 1 base removed from V and 6 bases from J, the gap between germline ends came to 16 bases. CDR3 sequence (DNA): TGTGCCAGCAGCTTAGGTAGTAGGGGCTCGGGTCAGCCCCAGCATTTT. Translated, it gives CASSLGSRGSGQPQHF. Full variable domain (outside the CDR3, taken from reference TRBV7-8 and TRBJ1-5): GAGVSQSPRYKVAKRGQDVALRCDPISGHVSLFWYQQALGQGPEFLTYFQNEAQLDKSGLPSDRFFAERPEGSVSTLKIQRTQQEDSAVYLCASSLGSRGSGQPQHFGDGTRLSIL.

The chain has TRBV28 and TRBJ2-7; the D is unclear. Looked up from germline, CDR1 is MDHEN and CDR2 is SYDVKM. V dropped 6 bases and J dropped 1 base, with 13 bases sitting between them. This CDR3 contains 14 residues. For the CDR3, the DNA is TGTGCCAGCAGGTCAACCAGGCTTTCCTACGAGCAGTACTTC. Translated: CASRSTRLSYEQYF.

This clone was seen a single time. V gene TRBV24-1 combines with J gene TRBJ2-6; 7 nucleotides line up with TRBD2. There are 15 residues in the CDR3. CDR1 is KGHDR and CDR2 is SFDVKD in the germline V gene. With 9 bases clipped from V and 0 bases from J, the junction kept 4 bases outside the gene matches. The CDR3 loop is CATHGGGSGANVLTF. CDR3 DNA: TGTGCCACCCACGGCGGGGGCTCTGGGGCCAACGTCCTGACTTTC.

The gene calls are TRBV2 and TRBJ2-7; possibly TRBD2 for D (6 bases). V lost 4 bases and J lost 4, with 14 bases in between. The CDR3 covers 14 residues. CDR1 and CDR2 from the germline V gene are SNHLY and FYNNEI. The DNA for the CDR3 is TGTGCCAGCAGTGCCGGGACTTTCCCTTACGAGCAGTACTTC. Encoded protein: CASSAGTFPYEQYF.

The chain carries TRBV5-1 and TRBJ2-6, with a possible D match to TRBD2 (6 bases). The CDR3 totals 17 residues. V lost 4 bases and J lost 2, with 16 bases in between. CDR1 is SGHRS and CDR2 is YFSETQ in the germline V gene. CDR3 in DNA: TGCGCCAGCAGCGGGGGGACCAGCTTCCCTGGGGCCAACGTCCTGACTTTC. This translates into CASSGGTSFPGANVLTF.

The chain links TRBV6-4 to TRBJ2-7, with D perhaps matching TRBD2 (6 bases). CDR3 length: 15 amino acids. Germline V CDR1 and CDR2: MRHNA, SNTAGT. Trimming stripped 3 bases from V and 3 bases from J, with 15 bases between. The CDR3 spells CASSEGPGEVYEQYF. The CDR3 coding sequence is TGTGCCAGCAGTGAGGGCCCCGGGGAGGTCTACGAGCAGTACTTC.

In its sample, this clone was seen once. V usage is TRBV4-2 and J usage is TRBJ2-3; TRBD2 matches 8 bases. CDR3 size: 15 residues. The V and J ends lost 0 bases and 8 bases, in that order; junction bases with no gene match: 7. CDR1 is LGHNA, CDR2 YNFKEQ, per germline. The CDR3 DNA reads TGTGCCAGCAGCCAAGATCGGGGGGGGCGTGGTACGCAGTATTTT. It translates to CASSQDRGGRGTQYF.

The chain couples TRBV5-1 to TRBJ2-1, with D hard to call. CDR1 is SGHRS and CDR2 is YFSETQ in the germline V gene. Trimming took off 2 bases at V and 6 bases at J, with 9 bases between the two ends. This CDR3 is built from 13 residues. CDR3 residues: CASSLSEFNEQFF. In DNA, the CDR3 is TGCGCCAGCAGCTTATCCGAGTTCAATGAGCAGTTCTTC. Full variable domain (remainder filled in from reference TRBV5-1 and TRBJ2-1): KAGVTQTPRYLIKTRGQQVTLSCSPISGHRSVSWYQQTPGQGLQFLFEYFSETQRNKGNFPGRFSGRQFSNSRSEMNVSTLELGDSALYLCASSLSEFNEQFFGPGTRLTVL.